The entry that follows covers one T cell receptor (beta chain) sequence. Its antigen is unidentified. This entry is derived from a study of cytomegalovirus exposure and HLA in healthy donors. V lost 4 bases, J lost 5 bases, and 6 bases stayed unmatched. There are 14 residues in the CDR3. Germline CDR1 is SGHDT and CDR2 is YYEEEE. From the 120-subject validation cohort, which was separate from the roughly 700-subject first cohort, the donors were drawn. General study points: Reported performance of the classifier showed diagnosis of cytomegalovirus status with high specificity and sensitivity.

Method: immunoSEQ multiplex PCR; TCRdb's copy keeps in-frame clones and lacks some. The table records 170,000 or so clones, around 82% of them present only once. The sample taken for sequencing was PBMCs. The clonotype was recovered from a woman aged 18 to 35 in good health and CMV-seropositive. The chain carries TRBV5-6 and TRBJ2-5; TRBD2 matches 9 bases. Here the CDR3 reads CASSGSGGGETQYF. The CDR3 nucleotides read TGTGCCAGCAGCGGTAGCGGGGGAGGGGAGACCCAGTACTTC.